This TCR beta chain was sequenced for a study of blood T cell repertoires in COVID-19. Study information: From T cells, B-cell-depleted T cells, or PBMCs came the material, which was cDNA or gDNA.

The repertoire was sequenced with immunoSEQ multiplex PCR; TCRdb's copy has only in-frame clones and lacks some. The data show roughly 160,000 clones, under 90% seen once. Germline lookup yields CDR1 KGHDR and CDR2 SFDVKD. The length of the CDR3 is 14 residues. With 1 base clipped from V and 8 bases from J, the junction kept 5 bases outside the gene matches. For recovered donors of Cohort 3, there were two negative PCRs, clearance, or symptom resolution. This TCR was recovered from a man aged 50 to 59 who had recovered from COVID-19. The chain carries TRBV24-1 and TRBJ1-2, with TRBD1 identical over 8 bases. The specimen was PBMCs or T cells enriched from blood (not recorded which). The CDR3 DNA reads as TGTGCCACCAGTGATTTCGACAGGGGAGAGGGCTACACCTTC. Encoded protein: CATSDFDRGEGYTF.